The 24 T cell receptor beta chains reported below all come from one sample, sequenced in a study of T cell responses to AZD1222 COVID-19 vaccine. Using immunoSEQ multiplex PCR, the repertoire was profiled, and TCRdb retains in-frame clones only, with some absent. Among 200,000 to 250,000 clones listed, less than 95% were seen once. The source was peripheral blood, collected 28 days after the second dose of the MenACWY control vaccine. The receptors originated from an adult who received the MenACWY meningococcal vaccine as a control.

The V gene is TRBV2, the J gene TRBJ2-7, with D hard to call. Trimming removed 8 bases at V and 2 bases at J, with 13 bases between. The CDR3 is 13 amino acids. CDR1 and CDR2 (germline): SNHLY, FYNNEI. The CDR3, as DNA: TGTGCCAGCTCTACTAAGCGAGCCTACGAGCAGTACTTC. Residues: CASSTKRAYEQYF.

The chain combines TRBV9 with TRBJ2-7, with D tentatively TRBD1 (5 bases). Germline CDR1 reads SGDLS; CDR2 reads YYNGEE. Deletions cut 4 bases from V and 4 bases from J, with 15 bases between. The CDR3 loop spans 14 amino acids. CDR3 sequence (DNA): TGTGCCAGCAGCTCTTCAGGGTTGGGATACGAGCAGTACTTC. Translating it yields CASSSSGLGYEQYF.

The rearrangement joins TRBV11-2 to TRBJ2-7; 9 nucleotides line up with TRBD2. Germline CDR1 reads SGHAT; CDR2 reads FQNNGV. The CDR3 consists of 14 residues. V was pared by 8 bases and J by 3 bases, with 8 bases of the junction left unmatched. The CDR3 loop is CASGAQLAGYEQYF. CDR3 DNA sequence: TGTGCCAGCGGAGCCCAACTAGCGGGCTACGAGCAGTACTTC.

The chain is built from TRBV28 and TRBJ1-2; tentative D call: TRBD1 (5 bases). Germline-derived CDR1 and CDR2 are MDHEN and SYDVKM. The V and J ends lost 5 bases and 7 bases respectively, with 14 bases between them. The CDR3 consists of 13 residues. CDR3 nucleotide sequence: TGTGCCAGCAGTCCCGGGACTTCGGGTGGCTACACCTTC. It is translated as CASSPGTSGGYTF.

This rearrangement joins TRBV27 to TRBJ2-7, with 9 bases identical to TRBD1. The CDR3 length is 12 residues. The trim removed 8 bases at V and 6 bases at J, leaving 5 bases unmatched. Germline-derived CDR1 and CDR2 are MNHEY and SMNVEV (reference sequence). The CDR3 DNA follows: TGTGCCAGCTGGGGACAGGGAGTCGAGCAGTACTTC. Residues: CASWGQGVEQYF.

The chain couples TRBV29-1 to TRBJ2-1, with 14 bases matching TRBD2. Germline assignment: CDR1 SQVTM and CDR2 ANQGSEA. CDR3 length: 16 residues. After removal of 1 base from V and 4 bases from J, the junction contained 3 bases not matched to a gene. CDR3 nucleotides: TGCAGCGTTGAAGTTGGGACTAGCGGGGGTTACAATGAGCAGTTCTTC. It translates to CSVEVGTSGGYNEQFF.

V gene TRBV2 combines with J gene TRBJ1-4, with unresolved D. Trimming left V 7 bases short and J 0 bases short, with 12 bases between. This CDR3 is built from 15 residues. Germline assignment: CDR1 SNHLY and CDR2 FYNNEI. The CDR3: CASKDQRTTNEKLFF. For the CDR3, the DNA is TGTGCCAGCAAAGACCAACGAACAACTAATGAAAAACTGTTTTTT.

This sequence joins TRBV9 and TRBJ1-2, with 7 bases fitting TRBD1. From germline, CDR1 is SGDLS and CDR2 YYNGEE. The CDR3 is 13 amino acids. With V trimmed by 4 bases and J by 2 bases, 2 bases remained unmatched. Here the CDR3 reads CASSPGQNYGYTF. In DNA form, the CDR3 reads TGTGCCAGCAGCCCGGGACAGAACTATGGCTACACCTTC.

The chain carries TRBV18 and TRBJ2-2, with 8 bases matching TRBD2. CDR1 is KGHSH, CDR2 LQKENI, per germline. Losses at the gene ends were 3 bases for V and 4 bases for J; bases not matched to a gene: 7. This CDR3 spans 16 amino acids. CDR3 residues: CASSPNSGKSTGELFF. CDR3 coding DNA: TGTGCCAGCTCACCTAATAGCGGGAAGAGCACCGGGGAGCTGTTTTTT.

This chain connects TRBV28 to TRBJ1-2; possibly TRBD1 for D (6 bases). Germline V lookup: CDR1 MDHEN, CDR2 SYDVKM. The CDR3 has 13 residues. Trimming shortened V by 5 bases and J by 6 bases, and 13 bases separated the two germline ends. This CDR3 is CASSPPGADGYTF. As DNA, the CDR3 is TGTGCCAGCAGTCCCCCGGGGGCGGATGGCTACACCTTC.

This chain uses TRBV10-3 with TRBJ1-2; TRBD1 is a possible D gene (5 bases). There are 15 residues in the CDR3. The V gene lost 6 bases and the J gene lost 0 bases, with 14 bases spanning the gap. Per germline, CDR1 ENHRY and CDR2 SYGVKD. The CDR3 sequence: CAIREPRAPNYGYTF. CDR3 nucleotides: TGTGCCATCAGGGAGCCCAGGGCACCTAACTATGGCTACACCTTC.

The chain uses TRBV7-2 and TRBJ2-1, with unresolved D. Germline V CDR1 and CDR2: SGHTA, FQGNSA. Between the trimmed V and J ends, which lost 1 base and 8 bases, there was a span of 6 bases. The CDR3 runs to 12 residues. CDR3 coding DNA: TGTGCCAGCAGCTTAGAGGGATATGAGCAGTTCTTC. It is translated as CASSLEGYEQFF.

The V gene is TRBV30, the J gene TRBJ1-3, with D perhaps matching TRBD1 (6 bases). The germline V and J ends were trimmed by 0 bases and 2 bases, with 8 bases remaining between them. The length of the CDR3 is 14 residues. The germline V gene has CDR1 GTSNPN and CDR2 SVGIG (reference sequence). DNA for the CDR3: TGTGCCTGGAGTGTAGGGGGGCCTGGAAACACCATATATTTT. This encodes CAWSVGGPGNTIYF.

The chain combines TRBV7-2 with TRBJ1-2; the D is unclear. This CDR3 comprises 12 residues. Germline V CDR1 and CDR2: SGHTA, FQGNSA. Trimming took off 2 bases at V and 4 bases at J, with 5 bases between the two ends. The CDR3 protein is CASSLLRYGYTF. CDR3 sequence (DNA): TGTGCCAGCAGCTTACTCCGCTATGGCTACACCTTC. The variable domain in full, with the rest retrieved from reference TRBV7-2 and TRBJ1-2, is GAGVSQSPSNKVTEKGKDVELRCDPISGHTALYWYRQSLGQGLEFLIYFQGNSAPDKSGLPSDRFSAERTGGSVSTLTIQRTQQEDSAVYLCASSLLRYGYTFGSGTRLTVV.

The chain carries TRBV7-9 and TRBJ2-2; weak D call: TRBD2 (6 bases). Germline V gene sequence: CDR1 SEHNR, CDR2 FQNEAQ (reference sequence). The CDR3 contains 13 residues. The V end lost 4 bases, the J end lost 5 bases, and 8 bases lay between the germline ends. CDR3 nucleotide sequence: TGTGCCAGCAGCTCCGGGGGAACCGGGGAGCTGTTTTTT. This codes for CASSSGGTGELFF. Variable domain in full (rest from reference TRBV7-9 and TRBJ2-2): DTGVSQNPRHKITKRGQNVTFRCDPISEHNRLYWYRQTLGQGPEFLTYFQNEAQLEKSRLLSDRFSAERPKGSFSTLEIQRTEQGDSAMYLCASSSGGTGELFFGEGSRLTVL.

CDR3 residues: CASSQGQGALNQPQHF. DNA of the CDR3: TGTGCCAGCTCACAAGGGCAGGGGGCACTCAATCAGCCCCAGCATTTT. The chain is built from TRBV18 and TRBJ1-5; 8 bases are a match to TRBD1. Trimming took 4 bases from V and 3 from J; bases not matched to a gene: 8. Germline V CDR1 and CDR2: KGHSH, LQKENI. This CDR3 is 16 amino acids long.

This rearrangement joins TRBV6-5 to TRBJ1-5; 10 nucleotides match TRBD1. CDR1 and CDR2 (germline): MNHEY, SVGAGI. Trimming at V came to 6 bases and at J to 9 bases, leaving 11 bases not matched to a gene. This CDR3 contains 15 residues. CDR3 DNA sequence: TGTGCCAGCAGATACGGGACAGGGGAAGGTTGGCCCCAGCATTTT. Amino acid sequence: CASRYGTGEGWPQHF.

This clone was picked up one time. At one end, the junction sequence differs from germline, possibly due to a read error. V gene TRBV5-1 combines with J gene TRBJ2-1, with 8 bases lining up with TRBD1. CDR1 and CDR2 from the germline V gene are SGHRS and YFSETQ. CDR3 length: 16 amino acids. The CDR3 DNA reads TGCGCCAGCAGCTTGTCCACGGGACAGGTCTACCATGAGCAGTTCTTC. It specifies CASSLSTGQVYHEQFF.

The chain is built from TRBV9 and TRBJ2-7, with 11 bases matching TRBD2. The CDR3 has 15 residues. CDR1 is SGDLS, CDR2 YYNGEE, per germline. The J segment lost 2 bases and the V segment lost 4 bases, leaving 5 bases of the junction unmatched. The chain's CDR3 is CASSPKLAGAYEQYF. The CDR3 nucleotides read TGTGCCAGCAGCCCCAAACTAGCGGGGGCCTACGAGCAGTACTTC.

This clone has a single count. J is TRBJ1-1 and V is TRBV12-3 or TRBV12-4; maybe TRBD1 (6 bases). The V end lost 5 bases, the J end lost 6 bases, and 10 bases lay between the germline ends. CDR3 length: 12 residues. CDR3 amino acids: CASSLGQSEAFF. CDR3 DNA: TGTGCCAGCAGTCTAGGACAGTCTGAAGCTTTCTTT.

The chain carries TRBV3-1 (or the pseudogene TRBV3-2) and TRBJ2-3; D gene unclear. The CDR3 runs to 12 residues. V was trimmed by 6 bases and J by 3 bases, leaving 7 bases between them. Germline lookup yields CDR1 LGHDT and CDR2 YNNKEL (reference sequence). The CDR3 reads CASRYGTDTQYF. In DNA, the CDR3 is TGTGCCAGCAGATATGGGACAGATACGCAGTATTTT.

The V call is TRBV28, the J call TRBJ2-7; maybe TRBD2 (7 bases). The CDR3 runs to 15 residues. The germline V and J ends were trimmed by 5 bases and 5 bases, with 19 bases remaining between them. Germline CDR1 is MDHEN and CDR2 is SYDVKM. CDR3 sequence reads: CASSPRGALAHEQYF. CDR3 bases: TGTGCCAGCAGTCCCCGGGGGGCTCTAGCGCACGAGCAGTACTTC.

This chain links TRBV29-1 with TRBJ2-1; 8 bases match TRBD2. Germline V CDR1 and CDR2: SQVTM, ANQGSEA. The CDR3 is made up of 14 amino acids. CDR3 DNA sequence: TGCGCAGGGGAGCGGGAGACGGACTACAATGAGCAGTTCTTC. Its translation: CAGERETDYNEQFF.

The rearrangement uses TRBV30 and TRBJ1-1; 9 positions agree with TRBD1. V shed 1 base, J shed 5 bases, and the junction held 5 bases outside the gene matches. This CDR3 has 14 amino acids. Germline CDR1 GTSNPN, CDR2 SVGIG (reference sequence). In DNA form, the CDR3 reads TGTGCCTGGAGTGGCGACAGGGGGAGAACTGAAGCTTTCTTT. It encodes CAWSGDRGRTEAFF.